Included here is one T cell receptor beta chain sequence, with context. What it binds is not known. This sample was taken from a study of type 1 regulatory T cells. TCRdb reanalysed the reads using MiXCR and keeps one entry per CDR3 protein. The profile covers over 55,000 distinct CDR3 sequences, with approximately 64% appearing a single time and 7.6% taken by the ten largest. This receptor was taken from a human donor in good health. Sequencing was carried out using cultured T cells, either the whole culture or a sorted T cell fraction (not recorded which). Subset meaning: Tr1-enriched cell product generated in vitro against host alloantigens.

CDR3 DNA: TGTGCCAGCCGGGCCCTGAACACCGGGGAGCTGTTTTTT. Its translation: CASRALNTGELFF. J is TRBJ2-2 and V is TRBV6-2 or TRBV6-3; no definite D call. The CDR3 contains 13 residues. Germline loops: CDR1 MNHEY, CDR2 SVGEGT. V shed 8 bases and J shed 1 base, with 8 bases lying between them.